The present T cell receptor beta chain was sequenced within a study of early T cells in non-severe SARS-CoV-2 infection. At the level of the study: Chains were not paired, and sequencing was done on bulk RNA from unsorted whole blood.

A note on this clonotype: One end of the junction varies from germline; a read error may be responsible.

TCRdb processed the 5' RACE reads anew with MiXCR; each CDR3 protein has one entry. This table has approximately 30,000 distinct CDR3 sequences, approximately 7.1% appearing once. Germline V gives CDR1 ENHRY, CDR2 SYGVKD. This CDR3 has 15 residues. The chain has TRBV10-3 and TRBJ1-1; 10 bases agree with TRBD1. This clonotype was sampled from an adult who was a healthcare worker with PCR-confirmed SARS-CoV-2 infection or an uninfected control (not recorded which). Sample: whole blood, taken at baseline. Written as DNA, the CDR3 is TGTGCCATCAGTACCCCGGGACAGGGGAACACTGGAGCTTTCTTT. It is translated as CAISTPGQGNTGAFF.